The TCR beta chain under discussion was sequenced for a study of blood T cell repertoires in COVID-19. For the study at large: Material from acute and convalescent COVID-19 was sourced from the United States, Italy and Spain. From T cells, B-cell-depleted T cells, or PBMCs came the material, which was cDNA or gDNA.

This clone showed up just once. Assay: immunoSEQ multiplex PCR; the TCRdb copy retains only in-frame clones and omits some. The repertoire has about 300,000 clones, just over 85% of them found once; the top ten carry about 10%. This CDR3 has 14 amino acids. The V end was cut by 5 bases, the J end by 2 bases, with 13 bases between. CDR1 SGHRS and CDR2 YFSETQ come from the germline V gene. Participant age was about 18 to 89 years, and participants resided in about 25 US areas. Researchers sorted participants into cohorts using their self-reported clinical history. The receptor's source is a young woman who had recovered from COVID-19. The V gene is TRBV5-1, the J gene TRBJ1-2; possible D gene TRBD1, 5 bases. The material sequenced was PBMCs or T cells enriched from blood (not recorded which). CDR3 protein: CASRETASNYGYTF. The CDR3 DNA reads TGCGCCAGCAGGGAGACAGCATCAAACTATGGCTACACCTTC.